This paragraph covers one TCR beta chain sequence. Its antigen is currently unknown. This sample stems from a study of cytomegalovirus exposure and HLA in healthy donors. Study results and caveats: Earlier analysis looked at TCR beta V segments, and most were productive about 87% or about 30% of the time.

PCR used 60 Vbeta primers and 13 Jbeta primers. Only in-frame clones appear in the TCRdb table, and some are missing; sequencing was by immunoSEQ multiplex PCR. The repertoire consists of around 100,000 clones, with around four fifths occurring once and the leading ten covering 4.1%. The J segment lost 3 bases and the V segment lost 1 base, leaving 4 bases of the junction unmatched. Germline CDR1 and CDR2: MNHEY and SMNVEV (reference sequence). This CDR3 has 16 amino acids. The sequence derives from a woman between 40 and 55 years old in good health and CMV-seropositive. The V call is TRBV27, the J call TRBJ2-7, with 12 bases lining up with TRBD2. Material: PBMCs. The CDR3 protein is CASSLYRLAGVYEQYF. CDR3 DNA: TGTGCCAGCAGTTTATATCGACTAGCGGGAGTCTACGAGCAGTACTTC.